The 14 T cell receptor beta chains given below trace back to one sample, sequenced in a study of T cell repertoires in cytomegalovirus infection. TCRdb reanalysed the reads using MiXCR and keeps one entry per CDR3 protein. The sample records about 740,000 distinct CDR3 sequences, about 40% being singletons. Sequencing input: PBMCs. All receptors derive from a human donor in good health (CMV status not recorded). Some clones in this sample may be carry-over from other donors' samples.

This clonotype has a handful of counts. CDR3 in DNA: TGTGCCAGCAGGCCCGGGCAGCGGGGCTACACCTTC. It is translated as CASRPGQRGYTF. This chain uses TRBV2 with TRBJ1-2; D call uncertain. V was pared by 6 bases and J by 8 bases, with 13 bases between. The CDR3 length is 12 residues. Per germline, CDR1 SNHLY and CDR2 FYNNEI.

This chain joins TRBV30 and TRBJ1-5; 7 nucleotides match TRBD1. The CDR3 spans 14 residues. The V and J ends lost 2 bases and 7 bases, in that order; junction bases with no gene match: 8. Germline CDR1 reads GTSNPN; CDR2 reads SVGIG (reference sequence). The CDR3 DNA sequence: TGTGCCTGGAGTTGGACAGGTTCGGTACAGCCCCAGCATTTT. Translation gives CAWSWTGSVQPQHF.

This clonotype was detected ten times or more. CDR3 coding DNA: TGTGCCAGCAGTGATCAGGGCAGGGGTGCTGAAGCTTTCTTT. Protein: CASSDQGRGAEAFF. V gene TRBV25-1 combines with J gene TRBJ1-1; a weak D match, TRBD1 (6 bases). Germline V lookup: CDR1 MGHDK, CDR2 SYGVNS. V lost 3 bases, J lost 6 bases, and 14 bases lay in between. CDR3 length: 14 residues.

This chain connects TRBV24-1 to TRBJ2-3, with no clear D. This CDR3 spans 17 amino acids. V was trimmed by 2 bases and J by 2 bases, leaving 16 bases between them. Germline CDR1 is KGHDR and CDR2 is SFDVKD. The CDR3 is CATSDSRELSNTDTQYF. The CDR3 region has the DNA TGTGCCACCAGTGATTCCCGCGAACTCTCAAACACAGATACGCAGTATTTT.

This clonotype was recorded many times. The gene calls are TRBV7-6 and TRBJ2-2, with TRBD1 as a possible D gene (5 bases). Between the trimmed V and J ends, which lost 1 base and 0 bases, there was a span of 9 bases. The CDR3 has 16 amino acids. The germline V gene has CDR1 SGHVS and CDR2 FNYEAQ. The CDR3 loop is CASSLVRGANTGELFF. The CDR3 DNA is TGTGCCAGCAGCTTAGTTAGGGGCGCGAACACCGGGGAGCTGTTTTTT.

This clonotype was found many times. V usage is TRBV12-3 or TRBV12-4 and J usage is TRBJ2-3; a possible D gene is TRBD1 (5 bases). The CDR3 consists of 14 residues. V shed 3 bases and J shed 3 bases, with 10 bases lying between them. The CDR3 spells CASSFRAGTDTQYF. The CDR3 DNA is TGTGCCAGCAGTTTCAGGGCCGGGACAGATACGCAGTATTTT.

This clonotype was counted once. This chain joins TRBV6-1 and TRBJ1-1; 8 bases line up with TRBD1. This CDR3 is built from 14 residues. Germline assignment: CDR1 MNHNS and CDR2 SASEGT. The V gene end was trimmed by 8 bases and the J gene end by 6 bases; junction bases not matched to a gene: 11. The CDR3 DNA sequence: TGTGCCAGCTGTACGGACAGGGCGCGCGCTGAAGCTTTCTTT. It codes for CASCTDRARAEAFF.

This clonotype showed up just a few times. The CDR3: CASSLGRAVAQYF. CDR3 DNA sequence: TGTGCCAGCAGCTTGGGCCGAGCGGTGGCCCAGTACTTC. V usage is TRBV7-9 and J usage is TRBJ2-5; possible D gene TRBD2, 5 bases. Germline CDR1 and CDR2: SEHNR and FQNEAQ (reference sequence). The CDR3 has 13 amino acids. V lost 3 bases and J lost 9, with 14 bases in between.

The J gene is TRBJ1-2, the V gene TRBV28; a possible D gene is TRBD1 (6 bases). Germline V gene data show CDR1 as MDHEN and CDR2 as SYDVKM. The CDR3 covers 14 residues. Trimming shortened V by 1 base and J by 4 bases, and 10 bases separated the two germline ends. Here the CDR3 DNA reads TGTGCCAGCAGTTTATTGGACAGCCTCTATGGCTACACCTTC. Translation gives CASSLLDSLYGYTF.

The V call is TRBV4-1, the J call TRBJ2-5; 7 bases align to TRBD1. Germline V gives CDR1 MGHRA, CDR2 YSYEKL. Trimming took 4 bases from V and 5 from J; bases not matched to a gene: 7. The CDR3 contains 14 residues. The CDR3 DNA reads TGCGCCAGCAGCCTCGGGACAGCTCGGGAGACCCAGTACTTC. This sequence encodes CASSLGTARETQYF.

The rearrangement uses TRBV24-1 and TRBJ1-5; D is possibly TRBD1 (5 bases). V lost 10 bases and J 5 bases, leaving 14 bases between the germline ends. CDR1 and CDR2 from the germline V gene are KGHDR and SFDVKD. The CDR3 covers 13 residues. CDR3 bases: TGTGCCACGGGGGGTTTTGGGGATCAGCCCCAGCATTTT. Translation gives CATGGFGDQPQHF.

This CDR3 reads CSADSGGDNEQFF. As DNA, the CDR3 is TGCAGTGCGGATAGCGGGGGGGACAATGAGCAGTTCTTC. The chain carries TRBV20-1 and TRBJ2-1, with 11 bases fitting TRBD2. This CDR3 has 13 residues. Trimming took 6 bases from V and 5 from J; bases not matched to a gene: 3. The germline V gene encodes CDR1 DFQATT and CDR2 SNEGSKA (reference sequence).

This clonotype came up a few times. V and J are TRBV12-3 or TRBV12-4 and TRBJ2-2, with D possibly TRBD2 on 6 matching bases. The CDR3 consists of 14 residues. Trimming cost V 3 bases and J 5 bases, with 10 bases left between them. The CDR3 loop is CASSLGAGTGELFF. The CDR3 DNA follows: TGTGCCAGCAGTTTGGGCGCGGGGACCGGGGAGCTGTTTTTT.

The V gene is TRBV6-1, the J gene TRBJ1-2; 9 bases align to TRBD1. The J segment lost 3 bases and the V segment lost 5 bases, leaving 10 bases of the junction unmatched. The length of the CDR3 is 16 residues. The germline V gene encodes CDR1 MNHNS and CDR2 SASEGT. CDR3 protein: CASSYTPGQGDYGYTF. The CDR3 region has the DNA TGTGCCAGCAGTTACACACCGGGACAGGGAGACTATGGCTACACCTTC.